These T cell receptor beta chains were read from a single sample in a study of shared clonotypes between healthy human individuals. The protocol was immunoSEQ multiplex PCR, while the TCRdb copy is restricted to in-frame clones and leaves out a portion. The data hold about 2.3 million clones, with 92% observed a single time. Input material: naive CD4+ T cells from PBMCs. The receptors come from a man between 18 and 35 years old in good health. Some clones in this sample may be carry-over from other donors' samples. Each CDR3 is given with its conserved first and last residue. Clone size is not always given. Where it is, it says once, few, many or a class for expanded clones.

V: TRBV27
size: -
CDR3: CASSSFGQGAGGYTF

V: TRBV2
size: -
CDR3: CASSMGEYNSPLHF

V: TRBV2
size: once
CDR3: CASGTSGVGEQYF

V: TRBV29-1
size: once
CDR3: CSVGTGGVNTEAFF

V: TRBV5-4
size: -
CDR3: CASSLATSGRQGGEQFF

V: TRBV5-1
size: -
CDR3: CASSSGQDQETQYF

V: TRBV5-4
size: -
CDR3: CASSSTGDSNQPQHF

V: TRBV4-1
size: -
CDR3: CASSQNDRVYEQYF

V: TRBV6-6
size: -
CDR3: CASSYLYEEYEQYF

V: TRBV2
size: -
CDR3: CASSEPPRGGQPQHF

V: TRBV27
size: -
CDR3: CASSPPGGAFSTEAFF

V: TRBV11-2
size: -
CDR3: CASSPRAGGFYEQYF

V: TRBV1
size: once
CDR3: CTSSQDRRLAGNNEQFF

V: TRBV6-6
size: -
CDR3: CASSYSVRISPLHF

V: TRBV10-1
size: -
CDR3: CASSSGSVGTGELFF

V: TRBV7-9
size: -
CDR3: CASSSLAGGNTGELFF

V: TRBV27
size: once
CDR3: CASSLSRRVADEQYF

V: TRBV7-8
size: -
CDR3: CASSPNNAPLGQYF

V: TRBV5-1
size: -
CDR3: CASSSAGLAVNEQFF

V: TRBV19
size: -
CDR3: CASSNTSGVAKNIQYF

V: TRBV11-2
size: -
CDR3: CASSPGAQPQETQYF

V: TRBV6-4
size: -
CDR3: CASSVTGTGKYEKLFF

V: TRBV27
size: -
CDR3: CASSLFSLLGTQYF

V: TRBV7-9
size: -
CDR3: CASSLVGNTEAFF

V: TRBV5-1
size: -
CDR3: CASSSTGLWGATNEKLFF

V: TRBV18
size: once
CDR3: CASSADRVTTEAFF

V: TRBV21-1
size: few
CDR3: CASSNPEDRVYGYTF

V: TRBV30
size: -
CDR3: CACHQGYEQYF

V: TRBV28
size: -
CDR3: CASSANDRDRVQGYTF

V: TRBV20-1
size: -
CDR3: CSPRGGETQYF

V: TRBV7-8
size: -
CDR3: CASSGGLAAYNEQFF

V: TRBV5-1
size: -
CDR3: CASSLEGGRQFF

V: TRBV5-1
size: -
CDR3: CASSLGGAKHNEQFF

V: TRBV5-1
size: -
CDR3: CASSSDRSEFF

V: TRBV7-2
size: -
CDR3: CASSPLWGRINYGYTF

V: TRBV15
size: -
CDR3: CATSSRVGETQYF

V: TRBV10-3
size: once
CDR3: CAISPSDTEAFF